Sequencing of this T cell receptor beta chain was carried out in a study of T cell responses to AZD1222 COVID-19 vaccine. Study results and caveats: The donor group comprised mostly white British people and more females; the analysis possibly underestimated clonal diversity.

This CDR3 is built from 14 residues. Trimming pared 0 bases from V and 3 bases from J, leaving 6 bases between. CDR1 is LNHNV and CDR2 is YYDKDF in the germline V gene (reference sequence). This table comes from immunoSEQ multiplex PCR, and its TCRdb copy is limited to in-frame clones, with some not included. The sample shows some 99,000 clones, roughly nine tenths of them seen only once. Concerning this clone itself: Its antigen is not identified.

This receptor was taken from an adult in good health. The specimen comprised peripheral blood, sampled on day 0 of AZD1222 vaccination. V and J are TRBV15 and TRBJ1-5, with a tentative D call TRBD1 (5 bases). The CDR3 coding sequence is TGTGCCACCAGCAGAGACAGGGTCAATCAGCCCCAGCATTTT. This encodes CATSRDRVNQPQHF.